The rows below give T cell receptor beta chains drawn from one sample of a study of blood T cell repertoires in COVID-19. Assay: immunoSEQ multiplex PCR; the TCRdb copy retains only in-frame clones and omits some. The sample holds fewer than 150,000 clones; around 80% are singletons and the top ten take 6% to 7.5%. Sample: peripheral blood. These receptors originate from a human donor in a cohort sampled during active COVID-19. Both conserved end residues are part of each CDR3. The D gene is left open where the match is weak. The size of a clone is reported for some rows only, either as once, few or many, or as a class for expanded clones.

V gene,J gene,clone size,D gene,CDR3 protein
TRBV9,TRBJ2-7,once,NA,CASSVGGGESYEQYF
TRBV7-9,TRBJ2-7,many,TRBD2,CASISSGDFEQYF
TRBV2,TRBJ2-1,NA,TRBD2,CATDPRGTSESKSYNEQFF
TRBV5-3,TRBJ1-3,few,NA,CARVQGVHSGNTIYF
TRBV6-5,TRBJ1-5,NA,NA,CASRPVGNQPQHF
TRBV7-9,TRBJ2-1,few,NA,CAGDSYNEQFF
TRBV5-8,TRBJ2-4,NA,NA,CASTNLRAVAKNIQYF
TRBV3-1/TRBV3-2,TRBJ1-2,NA,TRBD1,CASSQPGQYGYTF
TRBV18,TRBJ1-2,NA,NA,CASSEAEENYGYTF
TRBV11-3,TRBJ2-2,NA,TRBD2,CASSLLAGGETVAGELFF
TRBV7-2,TRBJ1-1,NA,TRBD1,CASSLTGLRNTEAFF
TRBV6-1,TRBJ2-5,NA,NA,CASSELIARQETQYF
TRBV5-4,TRBJ2-2,NA,NA,CASSLVGLRTGELFF
TRBV9,TRBJ1-2,NA,NA,CASSVVLGEGGYTF
TRBV7-3,TRBJ2-2,NA,TRBD1,CASSLDRGRTGELFF
TRBV10-3,TRBJ2-3,NA,TRBD2,CAISEPSGGSSTDTQYF